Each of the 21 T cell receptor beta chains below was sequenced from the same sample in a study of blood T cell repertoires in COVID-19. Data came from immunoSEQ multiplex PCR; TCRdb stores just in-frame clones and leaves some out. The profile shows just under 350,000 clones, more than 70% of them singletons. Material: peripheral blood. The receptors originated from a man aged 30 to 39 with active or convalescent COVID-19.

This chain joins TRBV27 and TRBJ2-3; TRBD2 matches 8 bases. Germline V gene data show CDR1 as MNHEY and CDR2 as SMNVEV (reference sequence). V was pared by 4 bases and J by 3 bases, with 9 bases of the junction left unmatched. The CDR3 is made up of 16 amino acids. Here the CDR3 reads CASSSSQAGGTDTQYF. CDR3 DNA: TGTGCCAGCAGTTCCTCCCAGGCGGGAGGAACAGATACGCAGTATTTT.

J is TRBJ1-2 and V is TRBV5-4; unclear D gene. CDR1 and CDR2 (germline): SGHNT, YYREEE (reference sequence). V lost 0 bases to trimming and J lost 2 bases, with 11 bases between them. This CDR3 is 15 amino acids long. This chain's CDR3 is CASSLASRRNYGYTF. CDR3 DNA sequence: TGTGCCAGCAGCTTGGCCTCAAGGCGGAACTATGGCTACACCTTC. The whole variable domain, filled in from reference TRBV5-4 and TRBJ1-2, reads ETGVTQSPTHLIKTRGQQVTLRCSSQSGHNTVSWYQQALGQGPQFIFQYYREEENGRGNFPPRFSGLQFPNYSSELNVNALELDDSALYLCASSLASRRNYGYTFGSGTRLTVV.

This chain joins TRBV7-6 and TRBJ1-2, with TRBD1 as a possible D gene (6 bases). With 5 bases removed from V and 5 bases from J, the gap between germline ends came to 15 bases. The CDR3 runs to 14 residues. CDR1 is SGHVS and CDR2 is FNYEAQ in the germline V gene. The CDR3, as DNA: TGTGCCAGCAGCCCTGACGGGGGGCCGTATGGCTACACCTTC. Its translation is CASSPDGGPYGYTF.

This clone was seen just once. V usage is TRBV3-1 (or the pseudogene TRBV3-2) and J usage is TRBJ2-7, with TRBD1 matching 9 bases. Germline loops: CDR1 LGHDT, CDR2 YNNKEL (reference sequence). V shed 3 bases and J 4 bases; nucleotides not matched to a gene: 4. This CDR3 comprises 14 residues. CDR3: CASSQGQGGYEQYF. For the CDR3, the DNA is TGTGCCAGCAGCCAGGGACAGGGAGGGTACGAGCAGTACTTC.

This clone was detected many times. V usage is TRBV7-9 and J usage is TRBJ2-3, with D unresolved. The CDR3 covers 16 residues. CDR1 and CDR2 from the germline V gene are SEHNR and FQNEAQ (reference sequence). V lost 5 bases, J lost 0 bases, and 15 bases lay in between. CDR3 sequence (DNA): TGTGCCAGCAGCCCCCCAGGAACATCTAGCACAGATACGCAGTATTTT. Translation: CASSPPGTSSTDTQYF.

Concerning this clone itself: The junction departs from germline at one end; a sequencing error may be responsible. The CDR3 loop reads CASSLFPDF. The CDR3 DNA is TGTGCCAGCAGCCTGTTCCCGGATTTT. This chain links TRBV5-8 with TRBJ2-3, with D uncertain. There are 9 residues in the CDR3. Germline values: CDR1 SGHTS, CDR2 YDEGEE.

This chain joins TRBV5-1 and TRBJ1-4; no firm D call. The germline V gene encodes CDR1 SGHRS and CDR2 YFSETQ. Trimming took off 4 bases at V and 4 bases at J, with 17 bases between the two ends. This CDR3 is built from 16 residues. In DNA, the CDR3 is TGCGCCAGCAGCGCCATAACTCCCGCTTATAATGAAAAACTGTTTTTT. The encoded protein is CASSAITPAYNEKLFF.

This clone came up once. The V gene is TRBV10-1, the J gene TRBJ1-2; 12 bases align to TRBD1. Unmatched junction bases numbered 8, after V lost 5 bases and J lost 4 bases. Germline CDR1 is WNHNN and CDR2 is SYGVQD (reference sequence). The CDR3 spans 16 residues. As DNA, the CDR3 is TGCGCCAGCAGTCTCGGGACAGGGGGCTTATTCTATGGCTACACCTTC. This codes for CASSLGTGGLFYGYTF.

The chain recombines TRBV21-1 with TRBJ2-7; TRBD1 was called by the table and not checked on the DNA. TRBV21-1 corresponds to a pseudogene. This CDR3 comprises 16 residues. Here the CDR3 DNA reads TGTGCCAGCAGCAAAGCCTCCCCAGGGGTGGGCTACGAGCAGTACTTC. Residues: CASSKASPGVGYEQYF.

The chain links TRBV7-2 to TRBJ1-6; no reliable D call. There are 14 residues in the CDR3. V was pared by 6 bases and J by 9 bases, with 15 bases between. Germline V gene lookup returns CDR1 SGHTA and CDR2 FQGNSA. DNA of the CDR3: TGTGCCAGCAGTACACTGGGAGTGGGTTCACCCCTCCACTTT. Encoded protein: CASSTLGVGSPLHF.

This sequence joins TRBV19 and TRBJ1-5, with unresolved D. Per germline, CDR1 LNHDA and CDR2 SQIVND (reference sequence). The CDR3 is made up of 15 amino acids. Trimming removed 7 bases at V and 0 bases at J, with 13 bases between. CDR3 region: CASNPQAYSNQPQHF. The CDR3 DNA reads TGTGCCAGTAATCCGCAGGCTTATAGCAATCAGCCCCAGCATTTT.

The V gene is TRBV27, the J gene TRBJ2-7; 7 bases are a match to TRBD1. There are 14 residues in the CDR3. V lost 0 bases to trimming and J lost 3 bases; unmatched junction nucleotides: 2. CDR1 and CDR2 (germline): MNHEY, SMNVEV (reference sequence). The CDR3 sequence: CASSLSGQYYEQYF. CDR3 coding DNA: TGTGCCAGCAGTTTATCGGGACAGTACTACGAGCAGTACTTC.

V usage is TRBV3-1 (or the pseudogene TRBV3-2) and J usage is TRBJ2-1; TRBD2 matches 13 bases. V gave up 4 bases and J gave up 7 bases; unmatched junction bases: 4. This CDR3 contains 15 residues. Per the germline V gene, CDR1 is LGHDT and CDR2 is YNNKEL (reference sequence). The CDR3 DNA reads TGTGCCAGCAGCCCACTAGCGGGGGGGCTTAATGAGCAGTTCTTC. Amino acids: CASSPLAGGLNEQFF.

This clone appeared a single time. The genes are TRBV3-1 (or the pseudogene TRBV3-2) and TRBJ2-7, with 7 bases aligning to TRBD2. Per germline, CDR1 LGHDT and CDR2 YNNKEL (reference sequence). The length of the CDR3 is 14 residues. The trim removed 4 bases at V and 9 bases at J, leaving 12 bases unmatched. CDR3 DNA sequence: TGTGCCAGCAGCCTGACTAGCTCGAACTATGGGCAGTACTTC. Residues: CASSLTSSNYGQYF.

CDR3 DNA sequence: TGTGCCAGCAGCTTAGGGCAGGTGGTCGAGCAGTACTTC. Its protein is CASSLGQVVEQYF. The chain has TRBV13 and TRBJ2-7; D remains ambiguous. CDR1 is PRHDT, CDR2 FYEKMQ, per germline (reference sequence). The CDR3 length is 13 residues. Between the trimmed V and J ends, which lost 0 bases and 6 bases, there was a span of 9 bases.

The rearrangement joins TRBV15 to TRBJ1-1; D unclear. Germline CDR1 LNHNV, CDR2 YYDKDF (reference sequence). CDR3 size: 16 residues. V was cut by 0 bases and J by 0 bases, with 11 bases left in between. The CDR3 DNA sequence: TGTGCCACCAGCAGAGATCTCAACAGCATGAACACTGAAGCTTTCTTT. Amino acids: CATSRDLNSMNTEAFF.

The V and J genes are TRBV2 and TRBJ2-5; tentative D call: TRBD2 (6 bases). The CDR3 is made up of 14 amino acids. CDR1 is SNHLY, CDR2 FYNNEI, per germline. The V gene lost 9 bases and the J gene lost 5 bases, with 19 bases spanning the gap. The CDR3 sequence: CASRQRAVGETQYF. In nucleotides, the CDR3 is TGTGCCAGTCGTCAGCGGGCCGTAGGGGAGACCCAGTACTTC.

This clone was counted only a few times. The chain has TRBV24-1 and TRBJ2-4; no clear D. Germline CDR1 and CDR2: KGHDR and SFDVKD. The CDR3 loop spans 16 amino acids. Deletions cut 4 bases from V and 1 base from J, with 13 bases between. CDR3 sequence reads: CATSDRDGEAKNIQYF. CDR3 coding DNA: TGTGCCACCAGTGACCGAGACGGAGAGGCCAAAAACATTCAGTACTTC.

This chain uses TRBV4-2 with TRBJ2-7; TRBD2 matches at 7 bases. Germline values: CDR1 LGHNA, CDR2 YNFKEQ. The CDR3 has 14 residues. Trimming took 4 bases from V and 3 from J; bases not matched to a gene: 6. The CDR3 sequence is CASSPSGGGYEQYF. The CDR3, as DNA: TGTGCCAGCAGCCCGAGTGGGGGGGGCTACGAGCAGTACTTC.

The CDR3 sequence: CASSDPGLAGGHTDTQYF. The CDR3 coding sequence is TGTGCCAGCAGCGATCCGGGACTAGCGGGGGGCCACACAGATACGCAGTATTTT. The chain recombines TRBV5-4 with TRBJ2-3; 15 bases match TRBD2. The ends lost 4 bases at V and 2 bases at J; junction bases unmatched: 8. The CDR3 runs 18 residues. The germline CDR1 and CDR2 sequences are SGHNT and YYREEE (reference sequence).

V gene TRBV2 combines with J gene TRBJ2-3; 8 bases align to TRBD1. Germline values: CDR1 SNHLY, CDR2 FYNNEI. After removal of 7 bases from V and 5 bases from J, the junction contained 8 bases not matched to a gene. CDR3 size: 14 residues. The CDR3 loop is CASKDRDHLDTQYF. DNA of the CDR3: TGTGCCAGCAAGGACAGGGATCACTTAGATACGCAGTATTTT.